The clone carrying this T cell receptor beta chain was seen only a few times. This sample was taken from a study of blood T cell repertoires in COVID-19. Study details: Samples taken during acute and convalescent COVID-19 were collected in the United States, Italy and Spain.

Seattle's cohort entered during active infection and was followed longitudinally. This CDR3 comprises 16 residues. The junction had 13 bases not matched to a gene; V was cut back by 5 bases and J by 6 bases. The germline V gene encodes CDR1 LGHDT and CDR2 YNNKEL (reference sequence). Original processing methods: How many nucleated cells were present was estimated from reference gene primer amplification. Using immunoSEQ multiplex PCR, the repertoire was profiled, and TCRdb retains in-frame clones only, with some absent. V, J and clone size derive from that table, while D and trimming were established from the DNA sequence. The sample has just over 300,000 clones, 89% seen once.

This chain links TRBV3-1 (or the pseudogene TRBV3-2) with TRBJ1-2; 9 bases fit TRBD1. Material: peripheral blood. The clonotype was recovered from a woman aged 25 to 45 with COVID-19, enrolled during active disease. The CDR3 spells CASSSGPRDRVNGYTF. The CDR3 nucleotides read TGTGCCAGCAGCTCAGGGCCCCGGGACAGGGTCAATGGCTACACCTTC.